This entry lists 24 T cell receptor beta chains sequenced from one sample in a study of blood T cell repertoires in COVID-19. The table came from immunoSEQ multiplex PCR; TCRdb's copy has only in-frame clones and leaves some out. The table has some 65,000 clones, about 88% seen once. The sequenced sample was peripheral blood. The receptors were sampled from a man between 60 and 70 years old with acute or convalescent COVID-19.

The chain has TRBV27 and TRBJ2-7; possible D gene TRBD1, 5 bases. Germline V lookup: CDR1 MNHEY, CDR2 SMNVEV (reference sequence). Trimming removed 6 bases from V and 2 bases from J, with 14 bases in between. This CDR3 is 14 amino acids long. The CDR3 sequence is CASSSRQGTYEQYF. CDR3 bases: TGTGCCAGCAGCTCACGCCAGGGAACCTACGAGCAGTACTTC.

V usage is TRBV5-6 and J usage is TRBJ2-1; the D gene is possibly TRBD2 (5 bases). The CDR3 has 14 residues. CDR1 and CDR2 from the germline V gene are SGHDT and YYEEEE. V gave up 4 bases and J gave up 7 bases, with 15 bases separating them. CDR3 amino acids: CASSRRTSVNEQFF. CDR3 in DNA: TGTGCCAGCAGCCGCCGAACTAGTGTAAATGAGCAGTTCTTC.

This chain links TRBV11-2 with TRBJ2-7; D gene unclear. The germline V gene encodes CDR1 SGHAT and CDR2 FQNNGV. The CDR3 covers 13 residues. Trimming removed 0 bases at V and 2 bases at J, with 5 bases between. CDR3 sequence (DNA): TGTGCCAGCAGCTTAGAGCCGGCCTACGAGCAGTACTTC. Translation: CASSLEPAYEQYF.

The rearrangement uses TRBV19 and TRBJ2-1; no firm D call. CDR3 length: 13 residues. CDR1 and CDR2 (germline): LNHDA, SQIVND (reference sequence). V was shortened by 10 bases and J by 4 bases, with 14 bases between the two germline ends. The CDR3, as DNA: TGTGCCACAAGTATACAACTGTACAATGAGCAGTTCTTC. This translates into CATSIQLYNEQFF.

The chain uses TRBV6-6 and TRBJ1-6; D is ambiguous. This CDR3 comprises 13 residues. Germline V gene data show CDR1 as MNHNY and CDR2 as SVGAGI (reference sequence). V shed 6 bases and J shed 19 bases, with 22 bases lying between them. In nucleotides, the CDR3 is TGTGCCAGCAGCCCCGTGTTAGCCGGCAAATTACACTTT. Amino acid sequence: CASSPVLAGKLHF.

V is TRBV5-5 and J is TRBJ2-7; tentative D call: TRBD2 (5 bases). V gave up 0 bases and J gave up 9 bases, with 16 bases separating them. The germline V gene has CDR1 SGHKS and CDR2 YYEKEE (reference sequence). The CDR3 spans 14 residues. The CDR3 nucleotides are TGTGCCAGCAGCTTGGCCCAGAGGGCTGGTGGGCAGTACTTC. As protein: CASSLAQRAGGQYF.

This chain links TRBV24-1 with TRBJ2-1; a weak D match, TRBD1 (6 bases). CDR3 length equals 14 residues. Germline CDR1 and CDR2: KGHDR and SFDVKD. With 5 bases removed from V and 0 bases from J, the gap between germline ends came to 7 bases. The CDR3 loop is CATSGQVSYNEQFF. The CDR3 DNA reads TGTGCCACCAGTGGACAGGTCTCCTACAATGAGCAGTTCTTC.

The V gene is TRBV5-1, the J gene TRBJ1-1, with D hard to call. The CDR3 sequence is 14 residues long. V dropped 1 base and J dropped 2 bases, with 9 bases sitting between them. The germline gives CDR1 SGHRS, CDR2 YFSETQ. In nucleotides, the CDR3 is TGCGCCAGCAGCTTGAGCGCAGCCAACACTGAAGCTTTCTTT. It specifies CASSLSAANTEAFF.

This clone came up once. The rearrangement uses TRBV2 and TRBJ1-5, with D possibly matching TRBD1 (6 bases). Germline values: CDR1 SNHLY, CDR2 FYNNEI. The CDR3 spans 19 residues. Deletions cut 0 bases from V and 5 bases from J, with 23 bases between. CDR3 DNA: TGTGCCAGCAGTGAAGCCTCCACTCGGGACACTAGAAGGTATCAGCCCCAGCATTTT. As protein: CASSEASTRDTRRYQPQHF.

This chain connects TRBV25-1 to TRBJ1-4; tentative D call: TRBD1 (6 bases). The germline V gene has CDR1 MGHDK and CDR2 SYGVNS. CDR3 length: 13 amino acids. The V gene lost 8 bases and the J gene lost 8 bases, with 15 bases spanning the gap. The DNA of the CDR3 is TGTGCCAGCGCAAGGTCAGGGGTAGAAAAACTGTTTTTT. Translation: CASARSGVEKLFF. Supplemented by reference TRBV25-1 and TRBJ1-4, the full variable domain reads EADIYQTPRYLVIGTGKKITLECSQTMGHDKMYWYQQDPGMELHLIHYSYGVNSTEKGDLSSESTVSRIRTEHFPLTLESARPSHTSQYLCASARSGVEKLFFGSGTQLSVL.

J is TRBJ2-7 and V is TRBV10-3, with a possible D match to TRBD1 (6 bases). V gave up 11 bases and J gave up 3 bases, with 17 bases separating them. The CDR3 is 13 residues long. Germline V lookup: CDR1 ENHRY, CDR2 SYGVKD. The chain's CDR3 is CAAREVQGYEQYF. In DNA, the CDR3 is TGTGCCGCCAGAGAAGTACAGGGCTACGAGCAGTACTTC.

The CDR3 spells CASSSGGSNQPQHF. CDR3 nucleotides: TGTGCCAGTAGTTCGGGGGGGTCCAATCAGCCCCAGCATTTT. The chain joins TRBV19 to TRBJ1-5; D perhaps matches TRBD1 (5 bases). V was shortened by 5 bases and J by 3 bases, with 11 bases between the two germline ends. Germline V gene sequence: CDR1 LNHDA, CDR2 SQIVND (reference sequence). The CDR3 sequence is 14 residues long.

The V gene is TRBV6-2 or TRBV6-3, the J gene TRBJ2-3; weak D call: TRBD2 (6 bases). The CDR3 sequence is 14 residues long. Trimming shortened V by 1 base and J by 2 bases, and 7 bases separated the two germline ends. Germline values: CDR1 MNHEY, CDR2 SVGEGT. The CDR3 sequence: CASSYWGVTDTQYF. DNA for the CDR3: TGTGCCAGCAGTTACTGGGGGGTCACAGATACGCAGTATTTT.

The V gene is TRBV6-2 or TRBV6-3, the J gene TRBJ2-2; D possibly corresponds to TRBD1 (5 bases). The CDR3 has 15 residues. V was cut by 0 bases and J by 7 bases, with 12 bases left in between. Germline loops: CDR1 MNHEY, CDR2 SVGEGT. Written as DNA, the CDR3 is TGTGCCAGCAGTTACTCTTGGCAGGGAATCGGGGAGCTGTTTTTT. Protein: CASSYSWQGIGELFF.

The V call is TRBV6-5, the J call TRBJ1-1, with 8 bases lining up with TRBD1. Trimming removed 5 bases from V and 0 bases from J; junction bases left unmatched: 5. The CDR3 is 15 amino acids. Per the germline V gene, CDR1 is MNHEY and CDR2 is SVGAGI. The DNA for the CDR3 is TGTGCCAGCAGTCCGGACAGGGCCATGAACACTGAAGCTTTCTTT. Translation: CASSPDRAMNTEAFF.

The J gene is TRBJ2-2, the V gene TRBV11-2; 8 bases fit TRBD1. CDR1 and CDR2 from the germline V gene are SGHAT and FQNNGV. V lost 5 bases and J lost 1; bases outside the gene matches: 6. CDR3 size: 16 residues. For the CDR3, the DNA is TGTGCCAGCAGCGGACCGGGGACAGGGAACACCGGGGAGCTGTTTTTT. Its protein is CASSGPGTGNTGELFF.

The CDR3, as DNA: TGTGCCAGCTCCCCGAGAGAGAACACTGAAGCTTTCTTT. Its translation is CASSPRENTEAFF. This chain uses TRBV18 with TRBJ1-1; D gene ambiguous. V shed 6 bases and J shed 1 base, with 9 bases lying between them. In germline, CDR1 is KGHSH, CDR2 LQKENI. The CDR3 has 13 residues.

This chain connects TRBV7-9 to TRBJ2-2; 7 bases match TRBD1. Germline V gives CDR1 SEHNR, CDR2 FQNEAQ (reference sequence). The length of the CDR3 is 13 residues. V was clipped by 6 bases and J by 7 bases; unmatched bases: 5. The CDR3 here is CASRQTGDGELFF. CDR3 nucleotide sequence: TGTGCCAGCAGACAAACAGGGGACGGGGAGCTGTTTTTT.

The rearrangement joins TRBV7-2 to TRBJ2-7; 10 nucleotides align to TRBD2. Germline CDR1 is SGHTA and CDR2 is FQGNSA. The CDR3 loop spans 16 amino acids. J was trimmed by 2 bases and V by 5 bases; bases with no gene match: 9. CDR3 residues: CASSHPLLAGTYEQYF. CDR3 DNA: TGTGCCAGCAGCCACCCGCTACTAGCGGGGACCTACGAGCAGTACTTC.

The gene calls are TRBV19 and TRBJ2-3, with D tentatively TRBD1 (5 bases). The V gene lost 5 bases and the J gene lost 6 bases, with 9 bases spanning the gap. The CDR3 has 12 amino acids. From germline, CDR1 is LNHDA and CDR2 SQIVND (reference sequence). The CDR3 protein is CASSVNRDTQYF. For the CDR3, the DNA is TGTGCCAGTAGTGTCAACAGGGATACGCAGTATTTT.

The chain carries TRBV11-2 and TRBJ2-7, with 7 positions matching TRBD1. Losses at the gene ends were 1 base for V and 6 bases for J; bases not matched to a gene: 9. CDR1 and CDR2 from the germline V gene are SGHAT and FQNNGV. CDR3 length: 15 residues. CDR3 residues: CASSLVRQGVVEQYF. For the CDR3, the DNA is TGTGCCAGCAGCTTAGTGAGACAGGGAGTCGTCGAGCAGTACTTC.

The V and J genes are TRBV5-1 and TRBJ1-3; D is perhaps TRBD1 (6 bases). CDR1 is SGHRS and CDR2 is YFSETQ in the germline V gene. Trimming took 1 base from V and 7 from J, leaving 15 bases between them. The CDR3 is made up of 15 amino acids. DNA of the CDR3: TGCGCCAGCAGCTTGTCGGGGGGCCGGACGAACACCATATATTTT. Its translation: CASSLSGGRTNTIYF.

J is TRBJ1-2 and V is TRBV9; the D gene is possibly TRBD1 (5 bases). The CDR3 is 14 amino acids. Germline CDR1 SGDLS, CDR2 YYNGEE. The V end lost 4 bases, the J end lost 8 bases, and 18 bases lay between the germline ends. This CDR3 reads CASSLRDQGYGYTF. DNA of the CDR3: TGTGCCAGCAGCTTGAGAGACCAGGGCTACGGCTACACCTTC.

The rearrangement joins TRBV5-5 to TRBJ1-1; possibly TRBD1 for D (5 bases). Germline CDR1 SGHKS, CDR2 YYEKEE (reference sequence). The CDR3 sequence is 15 residues long. V dropped 5 bases and J dropped 1 base, with 15 bases sitting between them. The CDR3 bases are TGTGCCAGCAGGGCCGTGGGACTGCCGAACACTGAAGCTTTCTTT. It specifies CASRAVGLPNTEAFF.